The TCR beta chain under discussion was sequenced for a study of STAT5B mutations in CD4+ large granular lymphocyte leukemia. Generated by immunoSEQ multiplex PCR, the TCRdb table keeps only in-frame clones and is missing some. The table shows 34,000 or so clones, with about 85% occurring only once. Note on this clone: Antigen specificity is unknown.

Buffy coats from healthy blood donors served as controls. This CDR3 has 15 amino acids. V dropped 5 bases and J dropped 4; count of bases not matched to a gene: 5. Germline V lookup: CDR1 SGDLS, CDR2 YYNGEE. General observations from the study: Patient CD4-sorted repertoires looked more clonal than healthy CD4+ repertoires, even without putative leukemic clones. No patients shared main leukemic clonotypes, though about 26% appeared at low frequency elsewhere. Without HLA matching, higher CD4+ than CD8+ T-LGLL clonality could reflect small sample size.

The sequenced sample was CD4+ T cells from blood buffy coats. The rearrangement uses TRBV9 and TRBJ2-1; 11 nucleotides agree with TRBD2. The receptor comes from a human donor in good health. The CDR3 protein is CASRAGTSGYNEQFF. CDR3 DNA sequence: TGTGCCAGCAGAGCCGGGACTAGCGGTTACAATGAGCAGTTCTTC.